These 16 T cell receptor beta chains were sequenced from one sample in a study of blood T cell repertoires in COVID-19. The data were produced by immunoSEQ multiplex PCR, yet TCRdb's version contains in-frame clones alone and is incomplete. The table has some 60,000 clones, 75% to 90% seen once. Sequences were obtained from peripheral blood. These receptors came from a human donor in a cohort sampled during active COVID-19.

This chain uses TRBV3-1 (or the pseudogene TRBV3-2) with TRBJ2-3, with 11 bases that match TRBD2. The CDR3 spans 18 residues. V shed 1 base and J 7 bases; nucleotides not matched to a gene: 13. CDR1 is LGHDT, CDR2 YNNKEL, per germline (reference sequence). The CDR3 DNA is TGTGCCAGCAGCCAAGGGCTAGCGGGGGGACCGGTGGCACATACGCAGTATTTT. Its protein is CASSQGLAGGPVAHTQYF.

This clone has only one observation. The V call is TRBV5-1, the J call TRBJ2-2; 7 nucleotides align to TRBD2. This CDR3 has 17 residues. Germline V gives CDR1 SGHRS, CDR2 YFSETQ. J was trimmed by 6 bases and V by 5 bases; bases with no gene match: 16. The CDR3 DNA reads TGCGCCAGCAGTTCGGGACTACTTAATCCGACCCCCGGGGAGCTGTTTTTT. Its translation: CASSSGLLNPTPGELFF.

The gene calls are TRBV6-8 and TRBJ1-6, with D possibly TRBD1 on 5 matching bases. Germline-derived CDR1 and CDR2 are MNHGY and SAAAGT. This CDR3 has 12 residues. V was shortened by 9 bases and J by 13 bases, with 16 bases between the two germline ends. This CDR3 is CARRGLCLPLHF. The CDR3 DNA reads TGTGCCAGAAGGGGATTATGCCTTCCCCTCCACTTT.

The chain employs TRBV7-8 and TRBJ1-2, with 7 positions matching TRBD1. Germline-derived CDR1 and CDR2 are SGHVS and FQNEAQ. V lost 1 base to trimming and J lost 3 bases; unmatched junction nucleotides: 5. The CDR3 spans 15 residues. CDR3 bases: TGTGCCAGCAGCTTAGGACCAGGGGGTGACTATGGCTACACCTTC. Amino acid sequence: CASSLGPGGDYGYTF.

V and J are TRBV3-1 (or the pseudogene TRBV3-2) and TRBJ2-2, with a weak D call TRBD1 (5 bases). Trimming stripped 1 base from V and 4 bases from J, with 10 bases between. Germline V CDR1 and CDR2: LGHDT, YNNKEL (reference sequence). The CDR3 is made up of 15 amino acids. The CDR3 nucleotides read TGTGCCAGCAGCCAAGGTCAGGGCGGCACCGGGGAGCTGTTTTTT. The encoded protein is CASSQGQGGTGELFF.

This clone was observed a handful of times. The chain joins TRBV28 to TRBJ2-1; a weak D match, TRBD2 (6 bases). Germline assignment: CDR1 MDHEN and CDR2 SYDVKM. The V and J ends lost 7 bases and 7 bases respectively, with 17 bases between them. The CDR3 is made up of 14 amino acids. The DNA of the CDR3 is TGTGCCAGCAAGCCAGGACTATCCTCGAATGAGCAGTTCTTC. Protein product: CASKPGLSSNEQFF. The variable domain in full, with the rest retrieved from reference TRBV28 and TRBJ2-1, is DVKVTQSSRYLVKRTGEKVFLECVQDMDHENMFWYRQDPGLGLRLIYFSYDVKMKEKGDIPEGYSVSREKKERFSLILESASTNQTSMYLCASKPGLSSNEQFFGPGTRLTVL.

J is TRBJ2-7 and V is TRBV5-5; TRBD1 matches at 8 bases. V lost 2 bases and J lost 0; bases outside the gene matches: 4. CDR3 length: 15 residues. CDR1 is SGHKS and CDR2 is YYEKEE in the germline V gene (reference sequence). CDR3 sequence (DNA): TGTGCCAGCAGCTTCGGGACAGGAAGCTCCTACGAGCAGTACTTC. Translated: CASSFGTGSSYEQYF.

J is TRBJ1-2 and V is TRBV19; 8 positions agree with TRBD1. Trimming took 4 bases from V and 6 from J; bases not matched to a gene: 10. The CDR3 covers 15 residues. The germline V gene has CDR1 LNHDA and CDR2 SQIVND (reference sequence). CDR3 loop: CASSTGGRATDGYTF. The CDR3 DNA sequence: TGTGCCAGTAGTACAGGGGGCAGGGCAACGGATGGCTACACCTTC.

The chain uses TRBV7-8 and TRBJ1-4; 11 positions match TRBD1. Trimming at V came to 4 bases and at J to 6 bases, leaving 4 bases not matched to a gene. CDR1 SGHVS and CDR2 FQNEAQ come from the germline V gene. This CDR3 has 15 residues. Written as DNA, the CDR3 is TGTGCCAGCAGCTCAGGACAGGGGGCTTATGAAAAACTGTTTTTT. Encoded protein: CASSSGQGAYEKLFF. The entire variable domain, with the rest obtained from reference TRBV7-8 and TRBJ1-4, is as follows: GAGVSQSPRYKVAKRGQDVALRCDPISGHVSLFWYQQALGQGPEFLTYFQNEAQLDKSGLPSDRFFAERPEGSVSTLKIQRTQQEDSAVYLCASSSGQGAYEKLFFGSGTQLSVL.

The chain uses TRBV7-2 and TRBJ2-4; 11 nucleotides match TRBD2. The CDR3 is 18 amino acids. Germline CDR1 and CDR2: SGHTA and FQGNSA. The junction had 5 bases not matched to a gene; V was cut back by 0 bases and J by 1 base. DNA for the CDR3: TGTGCCAGCAGCTTAGCAGGTCGGACTAGCGGGGCCAAAAACATTCAGTACTTC. Protein product: CASSLAGRTSGAKNIQYF.

The chain links TRBV6-5 to TRBJ2-4; D is ambiguous. The germline V gene has CDR1 MNHEY and CDR2 SVGAGI. The length of the CDR3 is 13 residues. Trimming cost V 5 bases and J 12 bases, with 17 bases left between them. For the CDR3, the DNA is TGTGCCAGCAGTATTAAAACTGGTCGAAGTCAGTACTTC. This encodes CASSIKTGRSQYF.

This chain joins TRBV11-2 and TRBJ2-5; D possibly corresponds to TRBD2 (7 bases). The germline gives CDR1 SGHAT, CDR2 FQNNGV. V lost 8 bases, J lost 3 bases, and 19 bases lay in between. There are 15 residues in the CDR3. In nucleotides, the CDR3 is TGTGCCAGCGACACCGTTCGGGGGGCCAAAGAGACCCAGTACTTC. Encoded protein: CASDTVRGAKETQYF.

V usage is TRBV19 and J usage is TRBJ1-3; D is uncertain. The V gene lost 7 bases and the J gene lost 0 bases, with 13 bases spanning the gap. Germline V gene data show CDR1 as LNHDA and CDR2 as SQIVND (reference sequence). This CDR3 is 15 amino acids long. The CDR3 region is CASKSGSGSGNTIYF. In DNA form, the CDR3 reads TGTGCCAGTAAATCCGGATCGGGCTCTGGAAACACCATATATTTT.

The chain carries TRBV16 and TRBJ1-4; 7 bases line up with TRBD1. CDR3 size: 15 residues. The ends lost 6 bases at V and 5 bases at J; junction bases unmatched: 9. Looked up from germline, CDR1 is KGHSY and CDR2 is FQNENV. The CDR3 loop reads CASRHRGGPNEKLFF. As DNA, the CDR3 is TGTGCCAGCAGACACAGGGGAGGCCCAAATGAAAAACTGTTTTTT.

V is TRBV10-2 and J is TRBJ2-7; TRBD1 might be the D (6 bases). The CDR3 has 14 residues. CDR1 WSHSY and CDR2 SAAADI come from the germline V gene. The ends were cut back, 2 bases at V and 2 bases at J, with 10 bases in the middle. CDR3 sequence (DNA): TGCGCCAGCAGTGAGGGGGGCCCGACCTACGAGCAGTACGTC. This translates into CASSEGGPTYEQYV.

The chain's CDR3 is CATGGLGQGGGYTF. As DNA, the CDR3 is TGTGCCACAGGGGGTTTAGGACAGGGCGGGGGCTACACCTTC. The chain combines TRBV28 with TRBJ1-2; 8 nucleotides match TRBD1. The junction had 15 bases not matched to a gene; V was cut back by 10 bases and J by 8 bases. The CDR3 has 14 residues. The germline gives CDR1 MDHEN, CDR2 SYDVKM.